This T cell receptor (beta chain) derives from a study of T cell responses to AZD1222 COVID-19 vaccine. CDR1 is LNHDA and CDR2 is SQIVND in the germline V gene (reference sequence). CDR3 length: 13 amino acids. The V gene lost 1 base and the J gene lost 1 base, with 4 bases spanning the gap. Details on this clone: This same CDR3 is encoded by further DNA sequences in the sample.

TCRdb keeps only in-frame clones here, not all; method: immunoSEQ multiplex PCR. This sample carries approximately 190,000 clones, roughly 92% of them seen once, and the ten largest clones take roughly 1.4%. The sample was peripheral blood, taken on day 0 of AZD1222 vaccination. The receptor's source is an adult in good health. The V and J genes are TRBV19 and TRBJ1-1; D is uncertain. DNA for the CDR3: TGTGCCAGTAGTATAGGAGGGAACACTGAAGCTTTCTTT. Encoded protein: CASSIGGNTEAFF.